The T cell receptor (beta chain) under discussion was sequenced for a study of response to subunit inactivated influenza vaccine. In germline, CDR1 is DFQATT, CDR2 SNEGSKA (reference sequence). V gave up 6 bases and J gave up 3 bases, with 7 bases separating them. The CDR3 has 11 amino acids. In TCRdb, the RT-PCR reads were re-called with MiXCR into one record per CDR3 protein. Among about 830,000 distinct CDR3 sequences, about 18% were seen once, and the ten largest hold about a tenth. This clonotype has more than one count but fewer than ten. Its antigen is still unknown. Findings and caveats of the study: The authors put forward the suggestion that each seasonal influenza vaccination may bring in only a limited number of new T cells.

This receptor was obtained from a man aged 45 to 65 who received an inactivated influenza vaccine. The J gene is TRBJ2-3, the V gene TRBV20-1; maybe TRBD2 (5 bases). The sample consisted of PBMCs from blood, taken 5 to 6 days after vaccination. The CDR3 DNA is TGCAGTGCCGAGGGAACAGATACGCAGTATTTT. Translating gives CSAEGTDTQYF.